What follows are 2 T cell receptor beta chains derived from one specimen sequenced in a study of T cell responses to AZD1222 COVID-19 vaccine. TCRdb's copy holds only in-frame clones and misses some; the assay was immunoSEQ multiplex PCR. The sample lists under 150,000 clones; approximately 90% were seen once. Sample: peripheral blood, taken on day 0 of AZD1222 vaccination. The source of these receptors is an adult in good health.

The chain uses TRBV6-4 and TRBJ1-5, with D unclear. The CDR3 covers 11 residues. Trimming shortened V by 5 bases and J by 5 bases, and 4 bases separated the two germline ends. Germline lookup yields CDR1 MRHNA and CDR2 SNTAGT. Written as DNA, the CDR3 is TGTGCCAGCAGTAGATATCAGCCCCAGCATTTT. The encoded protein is CASSRYQPQHF.

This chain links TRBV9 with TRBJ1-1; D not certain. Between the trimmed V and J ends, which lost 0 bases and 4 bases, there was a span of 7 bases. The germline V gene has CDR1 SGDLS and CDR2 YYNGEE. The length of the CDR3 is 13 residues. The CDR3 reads CASSVVPLTEAFF. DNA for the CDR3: TGTGCCAGCAGCGTAGTTCCGCTCACTGAAGCTTTCTTT.